This TCR beta chain originates from a study of neurological immune-mediated disorders. Study-wide findings and caveats: Levels of TCR clonal expansion peaked in HTLV-1-associated myelopathy and reached their lowest in multiple sclerosis, under those of healthy controls. None of the CDR3 amino acid sequences found in expanded clones was shared across subjects. This suggests that the TCR-beta repertoires were private in all groups.

The germline CDR1 and CDR2 sequences are SEHNR and FQNEAQ (reference sequence). V was shortened by 5 bases and J by 5 bases, with 9 bases between the two germline ends. CDR3 size: 12 residues. This clonotype has a count of ten or more. No antigen is known for it. TCRdb fed the 5' RACE reads into MiXCR, producing one record per CDR3 protein. The sample has more than 50,000 distinct CDR3 sequences, about 3.7% seen once. This clonotype was obtained from a woman aged 55-75 years with multiple sclerosis. The V call is TRBV7-9, the J call TRBJ1-2, with D possibly being TRBD1 (6 bases). The sample consisted of PBMCs. CDR3 in amino acids: CASSDGQYGYTF. The CDR3 nucleotides read TGTGCCAGCAGCGATGGACAGTATGGCTACACCTTC. The variable domain in full, completed from reference TRBV7-9 and TRBJ1-2, reads DTGVSQNPRHKITKRGQNVTFRCDPISEHNRLYWYRQTLGQGPEFLTYFQNEAQLEKSRLLSDRFSAERPKGSFSTLEIQRTEQGDSAMYLCASSDGQYGYTFGSGTRLTVV.